These 23 T cell receptor beta chains were all obtained from the same sample, sequenced in a study of cytomegalovirus exposure and HLA in healthy donors. The PCR used 60 Vbeta and 13 Jbeta primers. Using immunoSEQ multiplex PCR, the repertoire was profiled, and TCRdb retains in-frame clones only, with some absent. Of over 150,000 clones listed, approximately 88% are singletons. Source material: PBMCs. These receptors were obtained from a boy aged 2 to 10 in good health and CMV-seronegative.

This chain links TRBV18 with TRBJ2-1; 9 bases match TRBD2. The V and J ends lost 3 bases and 8 bases, in that order; junction bases with no gene match: 11. Germline CDR1 reads KGHSH; CDR2 reads LQKENI. The CDR3 is 16 residues long. CDR3 loop: CASSPLEREAWYEQFF. For the CDR3, the DNA is TGTGCCAGCTCACCCCTAGAGCGGGAGGCCTGGTATGAGCAGTTCTTC.

This clone was seen only a few times. The sample carries other DNA sequences with the same CDR3. The gene calls are TRBV19 and TRBJ1-1; no reliable D call. Trimming cost V 5 bases and J 1 base, with 8 bases left between them. From germline, CDR1 is LNHDA and CDR2 SQIVND (reference sequence). The CDR3 has 13 residues. CDR3 sequence reads: CASSLSGNTEAFF. The CDR3 bases are TGTGCCAGTAGTCTATCAGGGAACACTGAAGCTTTCTTT.

This chain joins TRBV4-1 and TRBJ1-1; D is perhaps TRBD1 (6 bases). Germline values: CDR1 MGHRA, CDR2 YSYEKL. The CDR3 totals 14 residues. Trimming left V 3 bases short and J 0 bases short, with 8 bases between. CDR3 loop: CASSQGHLNTEAFF. The CDR3 DNA follows: TGCGCCAGCAGCCAGGGACATTTGAACACTGAAGCTTTCTTT.

This sequence joins TRBV5-1 and TRBJ2-5; 11 bases align to TRBD2. This CDR3 is 16 amino acids long. Germline CDR1 SGHRS, CDR2 YFSETQ. The V segment lost 0 bases and the J segment 1 base; nucleotides outside the gene matches: 2. Here the CDR3 reads CASSLVLAGVQETQYF. CDR3 nucleotides: TGCGCCAGCAGCTTGGTACTAGCGGGAGTCCAAGAGACCCAGTACTTC.

J is TRBJ2-7 and V is TRBV5-1; TRBD1 agrees at 7 bases. The CDR3 extends over 16 amino acids. CDR1 is SGHRS and CDR2 is YFSETQ in the germline V gene. The V and J ends lost 4 bases and 2 bases, in that order; junction bases with no gene match: 12. This CDR3 is CASSLLTGTVAYEQYF. The CDR3 DNA follows: TGCGCCAGCAGCCTATTAACCGGGACAGTGGCCTACGAGCAGTACTTC. The full variable domain, in which reference TRBV5-1 and TRBJ2-7 provide the parts outside the CDR3, is KAGVTQTPRYLIKTRGQQVTLSCSPISGHRSVSWYQQTPGQGLQFLFEYFSETQRNKGNFPGRFSGRQFSNSRSEMNVSTLELGDSALYLCASSLLTGTVAYEQYFGPGTRLTVT.

The chain combines TRBV4-1 with TRBJ2-3; D might be TRBD2 (5 bases). V shed 2 bases and J shed 0 bases, with 6 bases lying between them. The CDR3 is 14 amino acids. Germline V gene data show CDR1 as MGHRA and CDR2 as YSYEKL. The chain's CDR3 is CASSQRTSTDTQYF. In DNA, the CDR3 is TGCGCCAGCAGCCAAAGGACTAGCACAGATACGCAGTATTTT.

The rearrangement joins TRBV7-8 to TRBJ1-3; perhaps TRBD1 as D (5 bases). This CDR3 is built from 12 residues. Trimming removed 6 bases from V and 8 bases from J, with 11 bases in between. CDR1 and CDR2 from the germline V gene are SGHVS and FQNEAQ. The CDR3 protein is CASSQGRDTIYF. Written as DNA, the CDR3 is TGTGCCAGCAGTCAGGGTCGGGACACCATATATTTT.

V usage is TRBV20-1 and J usage is TRBJ1-4, with 8 bases aligning to TRBD1. V dropped 4 bases and J dropped 13; count of bases not matched to a gene: 5. Germline V CDR1 and CDR2: DFQATT, SNEGSKA (reference sequence). The CDR3 runs 11 residues. The CDR3 nucleotides read TGCAGTGCTACAACAGGGGGACTACTGTTTTTT. It translates to CSATTGGLLFF.

The chain has TRBV18 and TRBJ1-2; 9 nucleotides match TRBD1. CDR1 and CDR2 from the germline V gene are KGHSH and LQKENI. The ends lost 3 bases at V and 3 bases at J; junction bases unmatched: 5. CDR3 length: 15 amino acids. The CDR3 region is CASSPRTGEDYGYTF. In DNA, the CDR3 is TGTGCCAGCTCACCCCGGACAGGGGAAGACTATGGCTACACCTTC.

The sample holds a few counts of this clone. The gene calls are TRBV12-5 and TRBJ1-1, with D possibly TRBD1 on 5 matching bases. This CDR3 has 14 residues. Per the germline V gene, CDR1 is LGHNT and CDR2 is FRNRAP. Trimming shortened V by 8 bases and J by 2 bases, and 15 bases separated the two germline ends. The CDR3 reads CASPGGRENTEAFF. DNA for the CDR3: TGTGCTAGTCCCGGGGGAAGGGAAAACACTGAAGCTTTCTTT.

The V gene is TRBV25-1, the J gene TRBJ2-7, with TRBD1 matching over 8 bases. Germline assignment: CDR1 MGHDK and CDR2 SYGVNS. Unmatched junction bases numbered 8, after V lost 4 bases and J lost 0 bases. The CDR3 length is 16 residues. The CDR3 protein is CASSAGHRGSSYEQYF. The DNA for the CDR3 is TGTGCCAGCAGTGCGGGTCACAGGGGGAGCTCCTACGAGCAGTACTTC.

The chain has TRBV13 and TRBJ2-7; 12 bases align to TRBD1. The CDR3 contains 14 residues. CDR1 and CDR2 (germline): PRHDT, FYEKMQ (reference sequence). Germline trimming cut 3 bases from V and 7 bases from J; bases unmatched to any gene: 4. CDR3 in amino acids: CASSFRDRGREQYF. In nucleotides, the CDR3 is TGTGCCAGCAGCTTCCGGGACAGGGGGCGAGAGCAGTACTTC.

The J gene is TRBJ2-7, the V gene TRBV6-1; TRBD1 might be the D (6 bases). The CDR3 is 10 amino acids. V gave up 6 bases and J gave up 7 bases, with 7 bases separating them. Germline-derived CDR1 and CDR2 are MNHNS and SASEGT. The CDR3 protein is CASRQGEQYF. CDR3 DNA sequence: TGTGCCAGCAGACAGGGAGAGCAGTACTTC.

The chain combines TRBV29-1 with TRBJ2-7, with TRBD2 matching over 7 bases. Losses at the gene ends were 7 bases for V and 7 bases for J; bases not matched to a gene: 7. There are 11 residues in the CDR3. Germline CDR1 reads SQVTM; CDR2 reads ANQGSEA. This chain's CDR3 is CSGLAAEEQYF. The CDR3 bases are TGCAGCGGTCTAGCGGCCGAGGAGCAGTACTTC.

This clone was seen only once. CDR3 amino acids: CASSDTDRRYEQYF. The CDR3 bases are TGTGCCAGCAGCGACACGGACAGGCGTTACGAGCAGTACTTC. The gene calls are TRBV11-2 and TRBJ2-7, with 7 bases that match TRBD1. This CDR3 has 14 residues. Germline CDR1 SGHAT, CDR2 FQNNGV. Unmatched junction bases numbered 8, after V lost 5 bases and J lost 4 bases.

V is TRBV6-1 and J is TRBJ1-2; 8 nucleotides align to TRBD1. The CDR3 is 15 residues long. CDR1 MNHNS and CDR2 SASEGT come from the germline V gene. The junction had 13 bases not matched to a gene; V was cut back by 6 bases and J by 7 bases. The CDR3 is CASSPTSDRASGYTF. The CDR3 coding sequence is TGTGCCAGCAGCCCTACCTCGGACAGGGCCAGTGGCTACACCTTC.

This clone was recorded a few times. This chain uses TRBV5-1 with TRBJ1-1, with D possibly being TRBD1 (5 bases). From germline, CDR1 is SGHRS and CDR2 YFSETQ. Trimming took off 0 bases at V and 5 bases at J, with 14 bases between the two ends. The CDR3 is made up of 15 amino acids. CDR3 DNA: TGCGCCAGCAGCTTGGAGACGGGGGGTATAACTGAAGCTTTCTTT. Amino acids: CASSLETGGITEAFF.

V and J are TRBV4-2 and TRBJ2-3; no clear D. The CDR3 is made up of 16 amino acids. V was pared by 0 bases and J by 0 bases, with 10 bases between. The V gene's germline CDR1 is LGHNA and CDR2 YNFKEQ. CDR3 nucleotides: TGTGCCAGCAGCCAAGAGGCCGCGGATAGCACAGATACGCAGTATTTT. Its translation is CASSQEAADSTDTQYF.

As to this clone: Other nucleotide sequences in the sample specify the same CDR3. The CDR3 DNA reads TGTGCCAGCACCGGACAGGGGGGGGAAAAACTGTTTTTT. Translating it yields CASTGQGGEKLFF. The chain has TRBV2 and TRBJ1-4; 10 positions agree with TRBD1. J lost 8 bases, V lost 7 bases, and 4 bases had no gene match. The CDR3 sequence is 13 residues long. The V gene's germline CDR1 is SNHLY and CDR2 FYNNEI.

V and J are TRBV6-1 and TRBJ2-7; the match to TRBD2 covers 7 bases. The CDR3 covers 14 residues. V lost 5 bases to trimming and J lost 2 bases; unmatched junction nucleotides: 6. The germline CDR1 and CDR2 sequences are MNHNS and SASEGT. CDR3 protein: CASSPRTRAYEQYF. For the CDR3, the DNA is TGTGCCAGCAGTCCCAGGACTAGAGCCTACGAGCAGTACTTC.

The V call is TRBV4-1, the J call TRBJ1-4; 7 bases align to TRBD1. The germline V gene has CDR1 MGHRA and CDR2 YSYEKL. The CDR3 sequence is 15 residues long. The junction had 7 bases not matched to a gene; V was cut back by 1 base and J by 8 bases. Here the CDR3 DNA reads TGCGCCAGCAGCCAAGTAACAGGGGAAGCGGAAAAACTGTTTTTT. Translated: CASSQVTGEAEKLFF.

V gene TRBV7-6 combines with J gene TRBJ2-7, with 7 nucleotides matching TRBD2. Germline loops: CDR1 SGHVS, CDR2 FNYEAQ. The CDR3 is made up of 17 amino acids. Trimming at V came to 2 bases and at J to 7 bases, leaving 17 bases not matched to a gene. Here the CDR3 reads CASSLSPPGLTYVEQYF. CDR3 nucleotide sequence: TGTGCCAGCAGCTTATCACCGCCGGGACTAACCTACGTAGAGCAGTACTTC.

The chain uses TRBV6-1 and TRBJ1-5; TRBD1 might be the D (6 bases). The CDR3 sequence is 16 residues long. Germline V CDR1 and CDR2: MNHNS, SASEGT. V shed 2 bases and J shed 0 bases, with 11 bases lying between them. The CDR3 spells CASSEWSGDSNQPQHF. The CDR3, as DNA: TGTGCCAGCAGTGAATGGTCAGGGGATAGCAATCAGCCCCAGCATTTT.